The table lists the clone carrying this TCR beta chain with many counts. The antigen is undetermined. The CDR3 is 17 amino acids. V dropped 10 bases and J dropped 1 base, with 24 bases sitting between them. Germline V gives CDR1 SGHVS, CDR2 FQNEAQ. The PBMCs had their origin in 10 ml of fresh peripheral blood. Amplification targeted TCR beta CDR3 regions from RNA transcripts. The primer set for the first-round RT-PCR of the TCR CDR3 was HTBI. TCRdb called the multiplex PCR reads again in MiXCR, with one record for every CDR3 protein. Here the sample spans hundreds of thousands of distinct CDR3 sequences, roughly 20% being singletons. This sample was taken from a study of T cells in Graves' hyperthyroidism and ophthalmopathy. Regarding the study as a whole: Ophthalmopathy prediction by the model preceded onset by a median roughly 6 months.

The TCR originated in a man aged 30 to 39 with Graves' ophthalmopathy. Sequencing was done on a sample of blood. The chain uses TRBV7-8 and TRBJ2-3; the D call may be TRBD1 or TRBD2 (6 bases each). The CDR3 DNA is TGTGCCACCCTTAGGGGGGCTCTAGACCCAGGCACAGATACGCAGTATTTT. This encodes CATLRGALDPGTDTQYF.